This T cell receptor beta chain is from a study of PD-1 blockade in classical Hodgkin lymphoma. Study context: Patients had nivolumab dosed at 3 mg/kg, delivered intravenously every 2 weeks.

The assay was immunoSEQ multiplex PCR, and TCRdb's table has in-frame clones only and misses some. The repertoire holds more than 20,000 clones, with around 89% as singletons. This clone was counted a single time. Time point reported: cycle 4 day 1 (C4D1), after about 6 weeks of nivolumab. Relapses following autologous stem cell transplantation were seen in all patients, with brentuximab vedotin exposure varying. The ends lost 4 bases at V and 6 bases at J; junction bases unmatched: 8. Germline assignment: CDR1 SGHDN and CDR2 FVKESK. The CDR3 consists of 16 residues. This rearrangement joins TRBV14 to TRBJ2-3, with 12 nucleotides matching TRBD2. The sample consisted of peripheral blood mononuclear cells (PBMCs), taken before the fourth cycle of nivolumab. This clonotype was sampled from a human donor with classical Hodgkin lymphoma. The CDR3 loop reads CASSRLAGALVDTQYF. The CDR3 region has the DNA TGTGCCAGCAGCCGACTAGCGGGGGCCCTGGTGGATACGCAGTATTTT.